This T cell receptor (beta chain) was sequenced during a study of a mutant IDH1 vaccine in newly diagnosed glioma. Concerning this clone itself: The antigen is undetermined.

TCRdb's copy holds only in-frame clones and misses some; the assay was immunoSEQ multiplex PCR. Altogether nearly 55,000 clones are present, roughly four fifths being singletons, with the ten largest covering about 3.7%. General observations from the study: The occurrence of vaccine-induced immune responses was seen in around 92% of patients.

Indicated time point: week 5, during vaccination. Each vaccine dose was 300 ug of mutant IDH1 20-mer peptide, with topical imiquimod. From germline, CDR1 is SGHRS and CDR2 YFSETQ. Germline trimming cut 4 bases from V and 4 bases from J; bases unmatched to any gene: 8. This CDR3 spans 15 amino acids. The chain combines TRBV5-1 with TRBJ1-5; 7 nucleotides line up with TRBD1. Sequencing was performed on PBMCs, taken from a glioma patient whose treatment included an IDH1 peptide vaccine. This sequence originates from a man between 25 and 39 years old with glioma. The CDR3 is CASSTTTGVNQPQHF. Written as DNA, the CDR3 is TGCGCCAGCAGCACGACAACAGGGGTTAATCAGCCCCAGCATTTT.